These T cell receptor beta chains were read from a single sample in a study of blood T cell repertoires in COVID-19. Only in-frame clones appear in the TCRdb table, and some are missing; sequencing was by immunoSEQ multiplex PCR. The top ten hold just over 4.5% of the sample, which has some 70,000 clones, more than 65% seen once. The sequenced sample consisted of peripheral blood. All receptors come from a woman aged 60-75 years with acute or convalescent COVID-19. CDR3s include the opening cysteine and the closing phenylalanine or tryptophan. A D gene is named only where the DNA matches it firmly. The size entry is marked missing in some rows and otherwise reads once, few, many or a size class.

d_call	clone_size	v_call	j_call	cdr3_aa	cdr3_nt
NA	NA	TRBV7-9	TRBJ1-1	CASSARQILFMNTEAFF	TGTGCCAGCAGTGCTAGACAGATACTTTTTATGAACACTGAAGCTTTCTTT
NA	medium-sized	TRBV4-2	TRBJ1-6	CASSQATDLNSPLHF	TGTGCCAGCAGCCAAGCAACAGATTTAAATTCACCCCTCCACTTT
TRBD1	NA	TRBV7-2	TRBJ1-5	CASSPTGTGNQPQHF	TGTGCCAGCAGCCCAACCGGGACAGGGAATCAGCCCCAGCATTTT
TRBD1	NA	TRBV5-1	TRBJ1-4	CASSPTTGGNEKLFF	TGCGCCAGCAGCCCGACGACAGGGGGAAATGAAAAACTGTTTTTT
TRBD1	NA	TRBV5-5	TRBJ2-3	CASSLRDRDTDTQYF	TGTGCCAGCAGCTTAAGGGACAGGGACACAGATACGCAGTATTTT
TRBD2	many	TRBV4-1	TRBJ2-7	CASSQLDLGLYEQYF	TGCGCCAGCAGCCAGCTGGACTTGGGACTATACGAGCAGTACTTC
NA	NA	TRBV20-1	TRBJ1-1	CSAKRTVEAFF	TGCAGTGCGAAACGGACAGTCGAAGCTTTCTTT
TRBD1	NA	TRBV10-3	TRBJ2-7	CAISVGQGLSYEQYF	TGTGCCATCAGTGTAGGACAGGGCTTATCCTACGAGCAGTACTTC
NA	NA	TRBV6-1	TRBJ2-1	CASSEARTVYNEQFF	TGTGCCAGCAGTGAAGCCAGAACAGTCTACAATGAGCAGTTCTTC
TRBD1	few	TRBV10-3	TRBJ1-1	CAISEMTGLNTEAFF	TGTGCCATCAGTGAGATGACAGGGTTGAACACTGAAGCTTTCTTT
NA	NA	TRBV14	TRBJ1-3	CASSQVLSGNTIYF	TGTGCCAGCAGCCAAGTTCTCTCTGGAAACACCATATATTTT
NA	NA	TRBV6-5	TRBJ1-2	CASSLMTGRDGYTF	TGTGCCAGCAGTTTGATGACAGGCAGGGATGGCTACACCTTC
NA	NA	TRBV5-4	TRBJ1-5	CASSWGDGRGQPQHF	TGTGCCAGCAGCTGGGGGGACGGGCGGGGTCAGCCCCAGCATTTT
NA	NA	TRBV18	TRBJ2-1	CASSLRGGQDEQFF	TGTGCCAGCTCACTGAGGGGGGGCCAGGATGAGCAGTTCTTC
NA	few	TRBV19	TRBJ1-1	CASSFNRDTEAFF	TGTGCCAGTAGTTTTAACCGGGACACTGAAGCTTTCTTT
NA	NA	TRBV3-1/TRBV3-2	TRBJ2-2	CASSRGRPGYANTGELFF	TGTGCCAGCAGCCGAGGCCGTCCAGGGTATGCGAACACCGGGGAGCTGTTTTTT
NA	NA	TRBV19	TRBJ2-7	CASSIAQGLPYEQYF	TGTGCCAGTAGTATAGCCCAGGGTCTCCCTTACGAGCAGTACTTC
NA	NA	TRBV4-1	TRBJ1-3	CASSQDSAGNSGNTIYF	TGCGCCAGCAGCCAAGATAGCGCGGGAAACTCTGGAAACACCATATATTTT
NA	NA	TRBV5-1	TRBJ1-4	CASSLEDSSNEKLFF	TGCGCCAGCAGCTTGGAGGACAGTTCTAATGAAAAACTGTTTTTT
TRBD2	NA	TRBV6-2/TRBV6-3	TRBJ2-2	CASSHSGGAATGELFF	TGTGCCAGCAGCCATAGCGGGGGGGCCGCCACCGGGGAGCTGTTTTTT
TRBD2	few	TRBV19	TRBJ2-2	CASSIVGTGGLGLFF	TGTGCCAGTAGTATAGTCGGAACGGGGGGATTGGGGCTGTTTTTT
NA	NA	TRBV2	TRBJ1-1	CASKEEGWTEAFF	TGTGCCAGCAAGGAGGAGGGATGGACTGAAGCTTTCTTT
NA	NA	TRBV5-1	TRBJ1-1	CASSLQEGMNTEAFF	TGCGCCAGCAGCTTGCAGGAGGGCATGAACACTGAAGCTTTCTTT
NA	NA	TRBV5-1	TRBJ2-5	CASSAGGGQKETQYF	TGCGCCAGCAGCGCCGGAGGGGGCCAAAAAGAGACCCAGTACTTC
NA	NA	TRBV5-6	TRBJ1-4	CASSSGPARGEKLFF	TGTGCCAGCAGCAGCGGACCGGCCCGGGGGGAAAAACTGTTTTTT
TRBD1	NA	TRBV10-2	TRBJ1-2	CASSESTGQGDHGYTF	TGCGCCAGCAGTGAGTCGACGGGACAGGGTGACCATGGCTACACCTTC
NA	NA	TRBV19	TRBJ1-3	CASRERAYSGNTIYF	TGTGCCAGCCGAGAGCGGGCCTACTCTGGAAACACCATATATTTT
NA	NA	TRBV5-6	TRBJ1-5	CASSFTANQPQHF	TGTGCCAGCAGCTTTACAGCTAATCAGCCCCAGCATTTT
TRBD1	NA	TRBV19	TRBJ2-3	CASRDRATDTQYF	TGTGCCAGTAGGGACAGGGCCACAGATACGCAGTATTTT
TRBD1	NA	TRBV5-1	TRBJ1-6	CASSSTGRYNSPLHF	TGCGCCAGCAGCTCGACAGGGCGGTATAATTCACCCCTCCACTTT
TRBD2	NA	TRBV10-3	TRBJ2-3	CAISEFSGGVADTQYF	TGTGCCATCAGTGAGTTTAGCGGGGGGGTCGCAGATACGCAGTATTTT
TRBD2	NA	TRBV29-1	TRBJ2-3	CSVSAGGQGDTQYF	TGCAGTGTCTCAGCGGGGGGGCAGGGAGATACGCAGTATTTT
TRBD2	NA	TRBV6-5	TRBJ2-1	CASRLAGGINEQFF	TGTGCCAGCAGACTAGCGGGGGGGATCAATGAGCAGTTCTTC
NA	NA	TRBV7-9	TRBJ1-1	CASSSMTDNTEAFF	TGTGCCAGCAGCTCGATGACAGACAACACTGAAGCTTTCTTT
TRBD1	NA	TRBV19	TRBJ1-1	CASSSQGAMNTEAFF	TGTGCCAGTAGTAGCCAGGGGGCGATGAACACTGAAGCTTTCTTT
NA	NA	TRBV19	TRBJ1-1	CASSKTTSTEAFF	TGTGCCAGTAGTAAGACGACAAGCACTGAAGCTTTCTTT
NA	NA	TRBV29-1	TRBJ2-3	CSGRTITDTQYF	TGCAGCGGACGGACAATCACAGATACGCAGTATTTT
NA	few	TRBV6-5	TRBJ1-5	CASSYSISGSNQPQHF	TGTGCCAGCAGTTACTCGATATCCGGGTCCAATCAGCCCCAGCATTTT
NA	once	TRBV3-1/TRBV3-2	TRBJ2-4	CASSQHVDRLAKNIQYF	TGTGCCAGCAGCCAGCACGTTGACAGACTAGCCAAAAACATTCAGTACTTC
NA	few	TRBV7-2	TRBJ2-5	CASSFRGRQETQYF	TGTGCCAGCAGCTTCAGGGGACGCCAAGAGACCCAGTACTTC
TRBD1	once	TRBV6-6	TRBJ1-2	CASSSGIRQGQYGYTF	TGTGCCAGCAGTTCCGGCATCCGACAGGGACAATATGGCTACACCTTC
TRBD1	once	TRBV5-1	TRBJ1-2	CASSSPKYDRGTKDYGYTF	TGCGCCAGCAGCTCCCCGAAATACGACAGGGGAACGAAGGACTATGGCTACACCTTC
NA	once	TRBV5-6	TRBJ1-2	CASSLDPGKMDYGYTF	TGTGCCAGCAGCTTGGATCCAGGGAAGATGGACTATGGCTACACCTTC
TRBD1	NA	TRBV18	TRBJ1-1	CASSYRGDTEAFF	TGTGCCAGCTCTTACAGGGGTGACACTGAAGCTTTCTTT
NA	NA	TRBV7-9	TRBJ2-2	CASSLMDIGELFF	TGTGCCAGCAGCTTAATGGACATCGGGGAGCTGTTTTTT
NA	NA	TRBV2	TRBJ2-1	CASSVRGGPRIDEQFF	TGTGCCAGCAGTGTTCGGGGAGGACCGAGGATCGATGAGCAGTTCTTC